Listed here are 31 T cell receptor beta chains from one sample, sequenced in a study of T cells in Graves' hyperthyroidism and ophthalmopathy. Amplification targeted TCR beta CDR3 regions from RNA transcripts. HTBI primers drove first-round RT-PCR of the TCR CDR3. TCRdb reanalysed the multiplex PCR reads using MiXCR and keeps one entry per CDR3 protein. The sample holds under 400,000 distinct CDR3 sequences; over 15% are singletons and the top ten take about a sixth. The material sequenced was blood. Receptors were obtained from a woman aged 35 to 49 with Graves' ophthalmopathy.

This clonotype was observed at least ten times. The chain links TRBV7-8 to TRBJ1-2; D not certain. V lost 2 bases and J lost 2, with 12 bases in between. CDR1 and CDR2 from the germline V gene are SGHVS and FQNEAQ. This CDR3 contains 15 residues. The CDR3 region is CASSLKAAPNYGYTF. In DNA form, the CDR3 reads TGTGCCAGCAGCTTAAAAGCCGCACCCAACTATGGCTACACCTTC.

This clonotype has ten or more counts. The rearrangement links TRBV9 to TRBJ2-4; 7 bases match TRBD1. This CDR3 has 15 residues. Germline trimming cut 3 bases from V and 6 bases from J; bases unmatched to any gene: 9. The germline V gene has CDR1 SGDLS and CDR2 YYNGEE. The CDR3 DNA sequence: TGTGCCAGCAGCGCACAGGGGTCTGTGGGAAACATTCAGTACTTC. Translating gives CASSAQGSVGNIQYF. The entire variable domain, with the rest obtained from reference TRBV9 and TRBJ2-4, is as follows: DSGVTQTPKHLITATGQRVTLRCSPRSGDLSVYWYQQSLDQGLQFLIQYYNGEERAKGNILERFSAQQFPDLHSELNLSSLELGDSALYFCASSAQGSVGNIQYFGAGTRLSVL.

This clonotype occurred many times. The rearrangement joins TRBV28 to TRBJ1-5, with D possibly TRBD1 on 5 matching bases. CDR3 length: 12 residues. The germline CDR1 and CDR2 sequences are MDHEN and SYDVKM. V was clipped by 8 bases and J by 3 bases, with 8 bases between them. The CDR3, as DNA: TGTGCCAGCCAGGGTCCCAATCAGCCCCAGCATTTT. As protein: CASQGPNQPQHF.

This clonotype was seen many times. The CDR3 sequence is CASSFSEAEAFF. The CDR3 bases are TGTGCCAGCAGCTTCTCCGAAGCTGAAGCTTTCTTT. The chain employs TRBV5-5 and TRBJ1-1; D ambiguous. The V gene lost 2 bases and the J gene lost 6 bases, with 8 bases spanning the gap. This CDR3 is 12 amino acids long. CDR1 is SGHKS, CDR2 YYEKEE, per germline (reference sequence).

This clonotype appeared many times. V and J are TRBV20-1 and TRBJ1-2; the D gene is possibly TRBD1 (5 bases). From germline, CDR1 is DFQATT and CDR2 SNEGSKA (reference sequence). CDR3 size: 14 residues. V lost 6 bases and J lost 1, with 15 bases in between. The CDR3 DNA follows: TGCAGTGCCGATCAGGGTGTTGTTAACTATGGCTACACCTTC. Amino acid sequence: CSADQGVVNYGYTF.

This sequence joins TRBV11-2 and TRBJ2-7; D gene ambiguous. The germline CDR1 and CDR2 sequences are SGHAT and FQNNGV. V lost 5 bases and J 5 bases, leaving 16 bases between the germline ends. CDR3 size: 14 residues. The CDR3 reads CASSQPLKWNEQYF. DNA of the CDR3: TGTGCCAGCAGCCAACCCCTCAAGTGGAACGAGCAGTACTTC.

This clonotype was seen ten or more times. V is TRBV28 and J is TRBJ1-5; the D gene is possibly TRBD1 (5 bases). In germline, CDR1 is MDHEN, CDR2 SYDVKM. V was pared by 6 bases and J by 4 bases, with 19 bases between. The CDR3 is made up of 16 amino acids. CDR3 sequence reads: CASSPDLGEINQPQHF. Written as DNA, the CDR3 is TGTGCCAGCAGCCCAGACCTGGGGGAGATTAATCAGCCCCAGCATTTT.

This clonotype turned up a few times. DNA of the CDR3: TGTGCCAGCAGCTGGGACAGAAATCAGCCCCAGCATTTT. This translates into CASSWDRNQPQHF. The chain links TRBV7-2 to TRBJ1-5, with 7 bases aligning to TRBD1. Germline V gives CDR1 SGHTA, CDR2 FQGNSA. CDR3 length: 13 amino acids. After removal of 4 bases from V and 4 bases from J, the junction contained 1 base not matched to a gene.

This clonotype was counted at least ten times. The J gene is TRBJ2-7, the V gene TRBV19; 10 bases map to TRBD2. This CDR3 region has 14 residues. The germline V gene has CDR1 LNHDA and CDR2 SQIVND (reference sequence). After removal of 6 bases from V and 7 bases from J, the junction contained 9 bases not matched to a gene. For the CDR3, the DNA is TGTGCCAGTAGGCAGACTAGCGGGCCGGGGGAGCAGTACTTC. Amino acid sequence: CASRQTSGPGEQYF.

This clonotype was observed at least ten times. This chain uses TRBV24-1 with TRBJ2-7; TRBD1 agrees at 7 bases. Germline trimming cut 4 bases from V and 1 base from J; bases unmatched to any gene: 6. This CDR3 comprises 15 residues. Germline CDR1 KGHDR, CDR2 SFDVKD. CDR3 in amino acids: CATSDSTGYSYEQYF. In DNA, the CDR3 is TGTGCCACCAGTGACTCGACAGGGTATTCCTACGAGCAGTACTTC.

This clonotype was recorded many times. The chain recombines TRBV29-1 with TRBJ2-5, with 9 positions matching TRBD1. After removal of 6 bases from V and 2 bases from J, the junction contained 7 bases not matched to a gene. The germline V gene encodes CDR1 SQVTM and CDR2 ANQGSEA. CDR3 length: 14 amino acids. The CDR3, as DNA: TGCAGCGTCTGGGACAGGGCATCGCAAGAGACCCAGTACTTC. Its translation: CSVWDRASQETQYF.

This clonotype came up many times. The chain uses TRBV30 and TRBJ1-1, with unresolved D. The V gene's germline CDR1 is GTSNPN and CDR2 SVGIG (reference sequence). The CDR3 runs 14 residues. Trimming left V 7 bases short and J 1 base short, with 16 bases between. The CDR3 DNA is TGTGCCTCCAGGTTCCGGGCCGGGAACACTGAAGCTTTCTTT. Amino acid sequence: CASRFRAGNTEAFF.

This clonotype was picked up many times. The gene calls are TRBV6-1 and TRBJ2-2, with D perhaps TRBD2 (6 bases). The V end lost 4 bases, the J end lost 1 base, and 10 bases lay between the germline ends. The CDR3 is 15 amino acids. Per germline, CDR1 MNHNS and CDR2 SASEGT. CDR3 DNA sequence: TGTGCCAGCAGTGGGGGACTGTTGAACACCGGGGAGCTGTTTTTT. This codes for CASSGGLLNTGELFF.

This clonotype was picked up many times. This rearrangement joins TRBV6-1 to TRBJ1-1; tentatively, D is TRBD1 (5 bases). Looked up from germline, CDR1 is MNHNS and CDR2 is SASEGT. V lost 7 bases and J 0 bases, leaving 15 bases between the germline ends. This CDR3 is 15 amino acids long. CDR3 in amino acids: CASNLGLDMNTEAFF. The CDR3 coding sequence is TGTGCCAGCAACCTGGGGCTCGACATGAACACTGAAGCTTTCTTT.

Notes on this clonotype: A much larger clone lies a single base off, so this may be a read error. This rearrangement joins TRBV27 to TRBJ2-7; the match to TRBD1 covers 12 bases. J gave up 7 bases and V 1 base, and 8 bases lay outside the gene matches. Germline V gene lookup returns CDR1 MNHEY and CDR2 SMNVEV (reference sequence). The CDR3 extends over 16 amino acids. CDR3 nucleotide sequence: TGTGCCAGCAGTTTATTTCCCGGGACAGGGGGCCAAGAGCAGTACTTC. Translation: CASSLFPGTGGQEQYF.

This clonotype was observed at least ten times. This chain connects TRBV5-1 to TRBJ2-2, with D possibly matching TRBD2 (6 bases). V lost 6 bases to trimming and J lost 5 bases, with 17 bases between them. The germline V gene encodes CDR1 SGHRS and CDR2 YFSETQ. The CDR3 runs 15 residues. The CDR3 loop reads CASKGAGSRTGELFF. CDR3 DNA sequence: TGCGCCAGCAAAGGGGCGGGATCTAGGACCGGGGAGCTGTTTTTT. The full variable domain, completed using reference TRBV5-1 and TRBJ2-2, is KAGVTQTPRYLIKTRGQQVTLSCSPISGHRSVSWYQQTPGQGLQFLFEYFSETQRNKGNFPGRFSGRQFSNSRSEMNVSTLELGDSALYLCASKGAGSRTGELFFGEGSRLTVL.

This CDR3 is CASTGTMALYEQYF. CDR3 nucleotide sequence: TGTGCCAGCACTGGGACTATGGCCCTCTACGAGCAGTACTTC. The chain links TRBV28 to TRBJ2-7; 7 bases line up with TRBD2. CDR1 and CDR2 from the germline V gene are MDHEN and SYDVKM. The CDR3 consists of 14 residues. The trim removed 7 bases at V and 3 bases at J, leaving 9 bases unmatched. Drawing the rest from reference TRBV28 and TRBJ2-7, the complete variable domain is DVKVTQSSRYLVKRTGEKVFLECVQDMDHENMFWYRQDPGLGLRLIYFSYDVKMKEKGDIPEGYSVSREKKERFSLILESASTNQTSMYLCASTGTMALYEQYFGPGTRLTVT.

This clonotype was picked up many times. The V call is TRBV19, the J call TRBJ1-1; perhaps TRBD1 as D (5 bases). Trimming left V 8 bases short and J 1 base short, with 14 bases between. The germline CDR1 and CDR2 sequences are LNHDA and SQIVND (reference sequence). The CDR3 extends over 14 amino acids. The CDR3 loop reads CASQKPGGNTEAFF. Here the CDR3 DNA reads TGTGCCAGTCAAAAACCTGGGGGGAACACTGAAGCTTTCTTT.

At least ten counts were recorded for this clonotype. V gene TRBV15 combines with J gene TRBJ2-5; D possibly corresponds to TRBD2 (5 bases). The CDR3 has 15 residues. V was cut by 1 base and J by 4 bases, with 13 bases left in between. Germline values: CDR1 LNHNV, CDR2 YYDKDF (reference sequence). The chain's CDR3 is CATSRGGGRGETQYF. CDR3 coding DNA: TGTGCCACCAGCAGAGGGGGTGGGAGAGGAGAGACCCAGTACTTC.

This clonotype was seen many times. The rearrangement uses TRBV19 and TRBJ2-7; D gene ambiguous. The CDR3 has 13 residues. The V and J ends lost 3 bases and 0 bases respectively, with 6 bases between them. CDR1 LNHDA and CDR2 SQIVND come from the germline V gene (reference sequence). CDR3 residues: CASSMSSSYEQYF. DNA of the CDR3: TGTGCCAGTAGTATGTCTAGCTCCTACGAGCAGTACTTC. The variable domain in full, completed from reference TRBV19 and TRBJ2-7, reads DGGITQSPKYLFRKEGQNVTLSCEQNLNHDAMYWYRQDPGQGLRLIYYSQIVNDFQKGDIAEGYSVSREKKESFPLTVTSAQKNPTAFYLCASSMSSSYEQYFGPGTRLTVT.

This chain links TRBV12-3 or TRBV12-4 with TRBJ1-1; no firm D call. The CDR3 has 15 residues. Between the trimmed V and J ends, which lost 8 bases and 1 base, there was a span of 17 bases. CDR3 sequence reads: CASLEPSGRNTEAFF. For the CDR3, the DNA is TGTGCCAGCTTAGAACCGTCGGGGAGGAACACTGAAGCTTTCTTT.

J is TRBJ1-1 and V is TRBV6-1, with TRBD1 matching over 7 bases. Germline V lookup: CDR1 MNHNS, CDR2 SASEGT. The CDR3 has 15 amino acids. The ends lost 5 bases at V and 0 bases at J; junction bases unmatched: 6. The CDR3 coding sequence is TGTGCCAGCAGTCGAAGGGGGCTACTGAACACTGAAGCTTTCTTT. Amino acids: CASSRRGLLNTEAFF.

This clonotype was detected ten times or more. This chain joins TRBV15 and TRBJ2-7; 7 bases line up with TRBD1. Losses at the gene ends were 3 bases for V and 3 bases for J; bases not matched to a gene: 5. This CDR3 region has 14 residues. CDR1 and CDR2 (germline): LNHNV, YYDKDF (reference sequence). CDR3 DNA: TGTGCCACCAGCAGGATGGGACAGAACTACGAGCAGTACTTC. This codes for CATSRMGQNYEQYF.

This clonotype was seen repeatedly, ten times or more. The chain carries TRBV27 and TRBJ2-7, with D maybe TRBD1 (5 bases). Germline values: CDR1 MNHEY, CDR2 SMNVEV (reference sequence). The ends were cut back, 5 bases at V and 10 bases at J, with 18 bases in the middle. This CDR3 is 13 amino acids long. The CDR3 DNA reads as TGTGCCAGCAGTACCACGAGGATGGGGCTCCAGTACTTC. Translation: CASSTTRMGLQYF.

This clonotype was picked up many times. The genes are TRBV7-9 and TRBJ2-7; possibly TRBD2 for D (5 bases). This CDR3 has 13 amino acids. Germline V gene lookup returns CDR1 SEHNR and CDR2 FQNEAQ (reference sequence). Trimming took off 5 bases at V and 4 bases at J, with 12 bases between the two ends. CDR3 DNA: TGTGCCAGCAGCACCACTAGTACGTACGAGCAGTACTTC. Translating it yields CASSTTSTYEQYF. The whole variable domain, filled in from reference TRBV7-9 and TRBJ2-7, reads DTGVSQNPRHKITKRGQNVTFRCDPISEHNRLYWYRQTLGQGPEFLTYFQNEAQLEKSRLLSDRFSAERPKGSFSTLEIQRTEQGDSAMYLCASSTTSTYEQYFGPGTRLTVT.

This clonotype was counted at least ten times. The genes are TRBV2 and TRBJ2-6; no firm D call. The germline V gene has CDR1 SNHLY and CDR2 FYNNEI. The CDR3 contains 15 residues. V gave up 4 bases and J gave up 2 bases, with 9 bases separating them. CDR3 bases: TGTGCCAGCAGTGTTGTTGCCACTGGGGCCAACGTCCTGACTTTC. This encodes CASSVVATGANVLTF.

This clonotype appeared many times. This chain connects TRBV12-3 or TRBV12-4 to TRBJ2-2; D is ambiguous. The V end lost 5 bases, the J end lost 1 base, and 5 bases lay between the germline ends. The CDR3 length is 13 residues. The CDR3 sequence is CASSDLNTGELFF. The CDR3, as DNA: TGTGCCAGCAGTGACCTGAACACCGGGGAGCTGTTTTTT.

The V call is TRBV6-5, the J call TRBJ2-5; 7 positions agree with TRBD2. The CDR3 extends over 14 amino acids. CDR1 is MNHEY, CDR2 SVGAGI, per germline. Trimming took 2 bases from V and 5 from J; bases not matched to a gene: 5. DNA for the CDR3: TGTGCCAGCAGTTACGAGGCCGGGGGGGAGACCCAGTACTTC. Translated, it gives CASSYEAGGETQYF.

This clonotype was counted at least ten times. The V call is TRBV11-2, the J call TRBJ1-1; D is uncertain. CDR3 length: 14 amino acids. The V and J ends lost 0 bases and 1 base respectively, with 6 bases between them. Germline loops: CDR1 SGHAT, CDR2 FQNNGV. CDR3: CASSLDPRNTEAFF. CDR3 DNA sequence: TGTGCCAGCAGCTTAGATCCCAGGAACACTGAAGCTTTCTTT.

This clonotype has ten or more counts. The chain carries TRBV15 and TRBJ2-7; D may match TRBD1 or TRBD2 (6 bases each). Germline V CDR1 and CDR2: LNHNV, YYDKDF (reference sequence). V lost 0 bases to trimming and J lost 3 bases, with 12 bases between them. The CDR3 loop spans 15 amino acids. The CDR3 DNA follows: TGTGCCACCAGCAGAGATGGGGGGCACCTCTACGAGCAGTACTTC. This codes for CATSRDGGHLYEQYF.

This clonotype was picked up a small number of times. The rearrangement links TRBV10-1 to TRBJ2-7, with 9 bases lining up with TRBD1. The CDR3 runs to 17 residues. Germline CDR1 reads WNHNN; CDR2 reads SYGVQD (reference sequence). The V gene end was trimmed by 6 bases and the J gene end by 3 bases; junction bases not matched to a gene: 15. The CDR3 sequence is CASRAGTGKSPIYEQYF. The CDR3 nucleotides read TGCGCCAGCAGGGCCGGGACAGGGAAATCTCCTATCTACGAGCAGTACTTC.